This TCR beta chain was observed in a study of T cells in Graves' hyperthyroidism and ophthalmopathy. The study based diagnoses on clinical symptoms, serum thyroxine and TRAb, thyroid ultrasound and orbital computed tomography. This CDR3 contains 17 residues. CDR1 SGHTA and CDR2 FQGNSA come from the germline V gene. The V gene end was trimmed by 5 bases and the J gene end by 5 bases; junction bases not matched to a gene: 15. Researchers took RNA transcripts and amplified the TCR beta CDR3 regions from them. HTBI primers were used for first-round RT-PCR of the TCR CDR3. TCRdb ran MiXCR on the multiplex PCR reads and lists one entry per CDR3 protein. The table shows roughly 710,000 distinct CDR3 sequences, with about 35% occurring only once. Worth noting for this clonotype: What it binds is not known.

Study results and limitations: The majority of expanded thyroid clonotypes above 0.001 also appeared in blood.

The sequence came from a middle-aged woman with Graves' hyperthyroidism. The V gene is TRBV7-2, the J gene TRBJ2-7, with TRBD1 matching over 10 bases. The specimen was blood. CDR3: CASSQDRERQGANEQYF. CDR3 nucleotide sequence: TGTGCCAGCAGCCAAGATCGGGAAAGACAGGGGGCTAACGAGCAGTACTTC.